This T cell receptor beta chain is from a study of T cell responses to AZD1222 COVID-19 vaccine. The ends were cut back, 4 bases at V and 3 bases at J, with 21 bases in the middle. CDR1 is MGHDK and CDR2 is SYGVNS in the germline V gene. The CDR3 is 17 amino acids. TCRdb's table, derived via immunoSEQ multiplex PCR, lists solely in-frame clones and lacks some. Counted here are around 89,000 clones, 86% occurring once; the ten biggest clones make up around 9.6%. Material: peripheral blood, obtained on day 0 of AZD1222 vaccination. This clonotype originated in an adult in good health. The V call is TRBV25-1, the J call TRBJ1-2; perhaps TRBD1 as D (6 bases). The CDR3, as DNA: TGTGCCAGCAGTGGGGAACCGGCCGGACAGAGCTACTATGGCTACACCTTC. It is translated as CASSGEPAGQSYYGYTF.